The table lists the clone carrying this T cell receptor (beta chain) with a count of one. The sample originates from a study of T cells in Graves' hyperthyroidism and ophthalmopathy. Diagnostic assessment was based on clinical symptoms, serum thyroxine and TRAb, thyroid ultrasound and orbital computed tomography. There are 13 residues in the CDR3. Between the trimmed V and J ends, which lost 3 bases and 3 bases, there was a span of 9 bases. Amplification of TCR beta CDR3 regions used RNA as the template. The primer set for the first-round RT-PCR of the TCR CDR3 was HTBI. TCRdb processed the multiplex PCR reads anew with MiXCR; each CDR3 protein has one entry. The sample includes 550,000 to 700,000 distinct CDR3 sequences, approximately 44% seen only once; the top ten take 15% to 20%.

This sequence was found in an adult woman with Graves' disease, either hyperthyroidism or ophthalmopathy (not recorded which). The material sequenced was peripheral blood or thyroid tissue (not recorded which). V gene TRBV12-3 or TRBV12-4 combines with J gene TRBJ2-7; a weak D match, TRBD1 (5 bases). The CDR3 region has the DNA TGTGCCAGCAGTTTCAGGGTGAACTACGAGCAGTACTTC. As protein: CASSFRVNYEQYF.